The next 22 T cell receptor beta chains were all read from a single sample in a study of cytomegalovirus exposure and HLA in healthy donors. PCR used 60 Vbeta primers and 13 Jbeta primers. Repertoires were generated with immunoSEQ multiplex PCR, while TCRdb's copy carries only in-frame clones and drops some. The sample table sets out around 75,000 clones. The sequencing input was PBMCs. The receptors derive from a man aged 45-65 years in good health and CMV-seropositive.

This sequence joins TRBV5-4 and TRBJ1-2, with TRBD1 as a possible D gene (5 bases). Germline V gene data show CDR1 as SGHNT and CDR2 as YYREEE (reference sequence). The V and J ends lost 6 bases and 7 bases respectively, with 16 bases between them. The CDR3 sequence is 13 residues long. This chain's CDR3 is CASTSGGGVGYTF. The CDR3 DNA reads TGTGCCAGCACCTCAGGTGGAGGGGTTGGCTACACCTTC.

CDR3 nucleotides: TGTGCCACCCGATCGAGGTCAGGGGGCGCGAAGGACACTGAAGCTTTCTTT. Protein sequence: CATRSRSGGAKDTEAFF. This chain links TRBV19 with TRBJ1-1; 8 bases line up with TRBD1. The germline V gene encodes CDR1 LNHDA and CDR2 SQIVND (reference sequence). J lost 3 bases, V lost 10 bases, and 19 bases had no gene match. This CDR3 has 17 amino acids.

The rearrangement links TRBV7-2 to TRBJ2-7; D possibly corresponds to TRBD2 (6 bases). This CDR3 region has 12 residues. Germline V lookup: CDR1 SGHTA, CDR2 FQGNSA. Trimming left V 4 bases short and J 7 bases short, with 11 bases between. CDR3 residues: CASSSPRGEQYF. In DNA, the CDR3 is TGTGCCAGCAGCTCTCCACGGGGGGAGCAGTACTTC.

The rearrangement links TRBV30 to TRBJ2-7; 7 nucleotides agree with TRBD1. CDR3 length equals 12 residues. Germline V lookup: CDR1 GTSNPN, CDR2 SVGIG (reference sequence). The trim removed 7 bases at V and 0 bases at J, leaving 3 bases unmatched. CDR3 region: CAFRGSSYEQYV. For the CDR3, the DNA is TGTGCCTTCAGGGGGAGCTCCTACGAGCAGTACGTC.

The chain has TRBV5-4 and TRBJ2-2, with D possibly matching TRBD2 (7 bases). Trimming cost V 3 bases and J 1 base, with 13 bases left between them. Germline lookup yields CDR1 SGHNT and CDR2 YYREEE (reference sequence). The CDR3 is 16 residues long. The CDR3 DNA follows: TGTGCCAGCAGCTCCGGGGGGACAAGGAACACCGGGGAGCTGTTTTTT. It yields the protein CASSSGGTRNTGELFF. Complete variable domain (other parts from reference TRBV5-4 and TRBJ2-2): ETGVTQSPTHLIKTRGQQVTLRCSSQSGHNTVSWYQQALGQGPQFIFQYYREEENGRGNFPPRFSGLQFPNYSSELNVNALELDDSALYLCASSSGGTRNTGELFFGEGSRLTVL.

The chain has TRBV4-2 and TRBJ1-1; D is unclear. The V end lost 9 bases, the J end lost 4 bases, and 15 bases lay between the germline ends. The germline CDR1 and CDR2 sequences are LGHNA and YNFKEQ. The CDR3 contains 13 residues. As DNA, the CDR3 is TGTGCCAGTCGCGCAGACGGAGGCACTGAAGCTTTCTTT. It translates to CASRADGGTEAFF.

V is TRBV4-1 and J is TRBJ1-2; TRBD1 agrees at 10 bases. The CDR3 is 17 amino acids. V trimming: 1 base; J trimming: 5 bases; junction bases outside the gene matches: 10. CDR1 is MGHRA and CDR2 is YSYEKL in the germline V gene. The CDR3 DNA reads as TGCGCCAGCAGCCAAGGGTCCCGACAGGGGGCGCAGTATGGCTACACCTTC. Its protein product is CASSQGSRQGAQYGYTF.

The J gene is TRBJ2-1, the V gene TRBV7-9; weak D call: TRBD1 (5 bases). This CDR3 comprises 16 residues. V lost 3 bases and J lost 1, with 13 bases in between. Germline V gives CDR1 SEHNR, CDR2 FQNEAQ (reference sequence). CDR3 sequence: CASSFPTAGSYNEQFF. CDR3 nucleotides: TGTGCCAGCAGCTTCCCGACGGCAGGGTCCTACAATGAGCAGTTCTTC.

J is TRBJ2-3 and V is TRBV5-5, with D hard to call. The length of the CDR3 is 14 residues. The germline gives CDR1 SGHKS, CDR2 YYEKEE (reference sequence). V dropped 4 bases and J dropped 4 bases, with 13 bases sitting between them. CDR3 sequence (DNA): TGTGCCAGCAGCCCCCGTATTCAGGCAGATACGCAGTATTTT. This sequence encodes CASSPRIQADTQYF.

The chain links TRBV7-3 to TRBJ1-6; 8 bases align to TRBD1. CDR3 length equals 15 residues. Trimming cost V 5 bases and J 7 bases; bases outside gene matches: 7. The V gene's germline CDR1 is SGHTA and CDR2 FQGTGA. CDR3 loop: CASSRGQGRNSPLHF. The DNA of the CDR3 is TGTGCCAGCAGCCGCGGACAGGGCAGGAATTCACCCCTCCACTTT.

This chain joins TRBV28 and TRBJ1-2, with TRBD1 matching over 7 bases. CDR3 length: 14 amino acids. Germline CDR1 MDHEN, CDR2 SYDVKM. Unmatched junction bases numbered 9, after V lost 10 bases and J lost 1 base. CDR3 nucleotides: TGTGCCATTCTTAGGAGGGGGCTTAACTATGGCTACACCTTC. Translation gives CAILRRGLNYGYTF.

This sequence joins TRBV19 and TRBJ2-5; 10 nucleotides line up with TRBD1. The CDR3 is made up of 14 amino acids. The J segment lost 1 base and the V segment lost 10 bases, leaving 6 bases of the junction unmatched. Germline CDR1 and CDR2: LNHDA and SQIVND (reference sequence). CDR3 sequence reads: CATSDRGIQETQYF. The CDR3, as DNA: TGTGCCACCTCGGACAGGGGGATCCAAGAGACCCAGTACTTC.

The chain employs TRBV30 and TRBJ2-4; 10 nucleotides agree with TRBD1. The CDR3 sequence is 15 residues long. Germline CDR1 is GTSNPN and CDR2 is SVGIG (reference sequence). Unmatched junction bases numbered 7, after V lost 2 bases and J lost 6 bases. The CDR3 is CAWSKYRDRGNIQYF. As DNA, the CDR3 is TGTGCCTGGAGTAAATACCGGGACAGGGGAAACATTCAGTACTTC. Supplemented by reference TRBV30 and TRBJ2-4, the full variable domain reads SQTIHQWPATLVQPVGSPLSLECTVEGTSNPNLYWYRQAAGRGLQLLFYSVGIGQISSEVPQNLSASRPQDRQFILSSKKLLLSDSGFYLCAWSKYRDRGNIQYFGAGTRLSVL.

The chain is built from TRBV11-3 and TRBJ2-1, with 7 bases that match TRBD2. CDR3 length: 13 amino acids. Germline V gene lookup returns CDR1 SGHNT and CDR2 YENEEA. V trimming: 5 bases; J trimming: 10 bases; junction bases outside the gene matches: 8. The CDR3 DNA follows: TGTGCCAGCAGCCGAGGCGGACTAGGCGAGCAGTTCTTC. The encoded protein is CASSRGGLGEQFF.

The chain uses TRBV11-2 and TRBJ2-7; 7 nucleotides match TRBD2. Germline V lookup: CDR1 SGHAT, CDR2 FQNNGV. The CDR3 is made up of 16 amino acids. J was trimmed by 6 bases and V by 3 bases; bases with no gene match: 14. The CDR3 loop reads CASSFAPPGTTGEQYF. CDR3 nucleotide sequence: TGTGCCAGCAGCTTCGCACCCCCCGGGACTACAGGCGAGCAGTACTTC. Together with reference TRBV11-2 and TRBJ2-7, the CDR3 gives the full variable domain: EAGVAQSPRYKIIEKRQSVAFWCNPISGHATLYWYQQILGQGPKLLIQFQNNGVVDDSQLPKDRFSAERLKGVDSTLKIQPAKLEDSAVYLCASSFAPPGTTGEQYFGPGTRLTVT.

The chain carries TRBV6-1 and TRBJ1-4; D is perhaps TRBD1 (5 bases). Germline V gene data show CDR1 as MNHNS and CDR2 as SASEGT. V was clipped by 4 bases and J by 7 bases, with 7 bases between them. The CDR3 contains 12 residues. The CDR3, as DNA: TGTGCCAGCAGTGTAGGGGTTGAAAAACTGTTTTTT. Amino acid sequence: CASSVGVEKLFF.

This chain joins TRBV2 and TRBJ2-3, with 13 bases lining up with TRBD2. The CDR3 runs to 16 residues. V was clipped by 6 bases and J by 6 bases; unmatched bases: 9. Germline CDR1 and CDR2: SNHLY and FYNNEI. CDR3 coding DNA: TGTGCCAGCAGAGAACTAGCGGGAGGGGCGTTGGATACGCAGTATTTT. It yields the protein CASRELAGGALDTQYF.

V is TRBV5-1 and J is TRBJ1-4; TRBD1 matches 7 bases. Trimming took 4 bases from V and 0 from J; bases not matched to a gene: 3. CDR3 size: 15 residues. Germline CDR1 SGHRS, CDR2 YFSETQ. CDR3 amino acids: CASSLGTATNEKLFF. The CDR3 DNA reads as TGCGCCAGCAGCCTTGGGACAGCAACTAATGAAAAACTGTTTTTT.

The CDR3 protein is CASSISTESKTQYF. CDR3 sequence (DNA): TGTGCCAGTAGTATCTCGACAGAATCCAAGACCCAGTACTTC. V is TRBV19 and J is TRBJ2-5; possible D gene TRBD1, 5 bases. Trimming stripped 3 bases from V and 6 bases from J, with 14 bases between. CDR1 and CDR2 (germline): LNHDA, SQIVND (reference sequence). The CDR3 contains 14 residues.

The gene calls are TRBV29-1 and TRBJ1-2; TRBD1 might be the D (5 bases). The CDR3 has 14 residues. The V end lost 2 bases, the J end lost 5 bases, and 15 bases lay between the germline ends. The germline gives CDR1 SQVTM, CDR2 ANQGSEA. The CDR3 sequence is CSVELEGTGYGYTF. The CDR3 coding sequence is TGCAGCGTTGAATTGGAGGGGACGGGGTATGGCTACACCTTC. Combining the CDR3 with reference TRBV29-1 and TRBJ1-2 gives the whole variable domain SAVISQKPSRDICQRGTSLTIQCQVDSQVTMMFWYRQQPGQSLTLIATANQGSEATYESGFVIDKFPISRPNLTFSTLTVSNMSPEDSSIYLCSVELEGTGYGYTFGSGTRLTVV.

The chain employs TRBV7-9 and TRBJ1-1; 7 bases agree with TRBD1. Germline CDR1 and CDR2: SEHNR and FQNEAQ (reference sequence). CDR3 length: 17 amino acids. The V gene end was trimmed by 7 bases and the J gene end by 1 base; junction bases not matched to a gene: 15. Here the CDR3 DNA reads TGTGCCAGCACCGACAGGGACGGGGGGGCGCGGAACACTGAAGCTTTCTTT. Translating gives CASTDRDGGARNTEAFF.

The V and J genes are TRBV7-7 and TRBJ2-3, with D tentatively TRBD1 (5 bases). V lost 1 base and J 4 bases, leaving 9 bases between the germline ends. This CDR3 has 14 residues. Germline V lookup: CDR1 SSHAT, CDR2 FNYEAQ (reference sequence). The CDR3, as DNA: TGTGCCAGCAGCTTAGACAGGCTGGCAGATACGCAGTATTTT. The encoded protein is CASSLDRLADTQYF.